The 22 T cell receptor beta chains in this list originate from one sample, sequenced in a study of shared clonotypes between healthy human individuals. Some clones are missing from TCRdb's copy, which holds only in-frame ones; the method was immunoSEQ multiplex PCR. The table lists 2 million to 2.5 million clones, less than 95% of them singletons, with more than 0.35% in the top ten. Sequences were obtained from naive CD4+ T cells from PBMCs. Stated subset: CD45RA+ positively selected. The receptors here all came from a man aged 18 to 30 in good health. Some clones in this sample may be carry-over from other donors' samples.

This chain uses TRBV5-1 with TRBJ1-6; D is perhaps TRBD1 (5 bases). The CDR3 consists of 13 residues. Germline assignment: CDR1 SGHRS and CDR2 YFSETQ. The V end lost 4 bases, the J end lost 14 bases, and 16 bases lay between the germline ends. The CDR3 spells CASSATGPEALHF. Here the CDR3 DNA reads TGCGCCAGCAGCGCTACAGGCCCGGAGGCCCTCCACTTT.

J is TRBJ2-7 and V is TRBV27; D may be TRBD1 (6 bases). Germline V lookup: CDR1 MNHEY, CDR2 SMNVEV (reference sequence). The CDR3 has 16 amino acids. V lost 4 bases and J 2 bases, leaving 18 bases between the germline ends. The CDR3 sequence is CASSYRLTGAAYEQYF. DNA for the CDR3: TGTGCCAGCAGTTACCGACTGACAGGTGCGGCCTACGAGCAGTACTTC.

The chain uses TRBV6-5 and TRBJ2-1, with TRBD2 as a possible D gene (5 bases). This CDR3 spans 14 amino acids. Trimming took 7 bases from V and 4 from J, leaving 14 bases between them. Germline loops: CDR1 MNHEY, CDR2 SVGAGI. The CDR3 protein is CASNDAGRYNEQFF. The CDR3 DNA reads TGTGCCAGCAACGACGCGGGCAGGTACAATGAGCAGTTCTTC.

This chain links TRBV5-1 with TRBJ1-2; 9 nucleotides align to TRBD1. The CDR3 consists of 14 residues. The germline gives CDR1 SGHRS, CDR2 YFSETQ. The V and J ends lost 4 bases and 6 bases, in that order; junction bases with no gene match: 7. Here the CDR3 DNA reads TGCGCCAGCAGCCCCGGGACAGGGACCCATGGCTACACCTTC. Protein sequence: CASSPGTGTHGYTF. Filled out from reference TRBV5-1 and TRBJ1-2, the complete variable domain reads KAGVTQTPRYLIKTRGQQVTLSCSPISGHRSVSWYQQTPGQGLQFLFEYFSETQRNKGNFPGRFSGRQFSNSRSEMNVSTLELGDSALYLCASSPGTGTHGYTFGSGTRLTVV.

The CDR3 loop is CASSPPTSGRLHEQYF. For the CDR3, the DNA is TGCGCCAGCAGCCCTCCGACTAGCGGGAGACTCCACGAGCAGTACTTC. The V call is TRBV5-1, the J call TRBJ2-7, with 12 bases fitting TRBD2. Trimming took 4 bases from V and 5 from J; bases not matched to a gene: 10. This CDR3 spans 16 amino acids. Germline values: CDR1 SGHRS, CDR2 YFSETQ.

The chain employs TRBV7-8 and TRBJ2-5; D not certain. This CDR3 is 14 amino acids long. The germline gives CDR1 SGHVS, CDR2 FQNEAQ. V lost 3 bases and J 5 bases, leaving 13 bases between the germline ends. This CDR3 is CASSFTDKAETQYF. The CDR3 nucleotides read TGTGCCAGCAGCTTTACTGACAAGGCGGAGACCCAGTACTTC.

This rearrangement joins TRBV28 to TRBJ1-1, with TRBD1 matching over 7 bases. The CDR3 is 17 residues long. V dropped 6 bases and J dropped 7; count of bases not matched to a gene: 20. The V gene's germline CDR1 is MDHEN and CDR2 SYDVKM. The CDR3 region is CASSSRTGAPGGGEAFF. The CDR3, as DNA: TGTGCCAGCAGCTCAAGAACAGGGGCACCCGGGGGAGGTGAAGCTTTCTTT.

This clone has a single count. CDR3 loop: CATGVGINQPQHF. In nucleotides, the CDR3 is TGTGCCACCGGGGTGGGCATAAATCAGCCCCAGCATTTT. V is TRBV15 and J is TRBJ1-5; no definite D call. Germline V gives CDR1 LNHNV, CDR2 YYDKDF (reference sequence). This CDR3 is built from 13 residues. Between the trimmed V and J ends, which lost 8 bases and 4 bases, there was a span of 12 bases. The entire variable domain, with the rest obtained from reference TRBV15 and TRBJ1-5, is as follows: DAMVIQNPRYQVTQFGKPVTLSCSQTLNHNVMYWYQQKSSQAPKLLFHYYDKDFNNEADTPDNFQSRRPNTSFCFLDIRSPGLGDTAMYLCATGVGINQPQHFGDGTRLSIL.

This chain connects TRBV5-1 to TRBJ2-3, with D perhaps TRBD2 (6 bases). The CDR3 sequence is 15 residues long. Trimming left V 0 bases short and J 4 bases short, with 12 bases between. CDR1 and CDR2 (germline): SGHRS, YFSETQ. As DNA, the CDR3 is TGCGCCAGCAGCTTGGGGAGGGCCGTTGCAGATACGCAGTATTTT. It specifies CASSLGRAVADTQYF.

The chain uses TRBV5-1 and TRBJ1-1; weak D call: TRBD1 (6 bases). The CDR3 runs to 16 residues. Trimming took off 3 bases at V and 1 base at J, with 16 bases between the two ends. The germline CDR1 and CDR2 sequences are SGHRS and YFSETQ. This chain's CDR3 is CASSSGPGQKNTEAFF. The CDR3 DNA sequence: TGCGCCAGCAGCTCGGGGCCTGGACAGAAGAACACTGAAGCTTTCTTT.

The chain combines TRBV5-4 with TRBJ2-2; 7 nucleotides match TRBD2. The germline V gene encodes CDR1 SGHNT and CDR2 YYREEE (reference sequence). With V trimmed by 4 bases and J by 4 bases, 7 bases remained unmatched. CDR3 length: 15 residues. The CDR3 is CASSHGLVSTGELFF. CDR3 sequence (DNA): TGTGCCAGCAGCCACGGACTAGTAAGCACCGGGGAGCTGTTTTTT.

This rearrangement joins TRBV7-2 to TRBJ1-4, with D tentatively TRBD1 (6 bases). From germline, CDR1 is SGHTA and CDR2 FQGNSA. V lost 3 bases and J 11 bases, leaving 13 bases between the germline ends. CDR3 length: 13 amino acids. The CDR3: CASSFERTDKLFF. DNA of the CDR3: TGTGCCAGCAGCTTTGAGCGGACAGATAAACTGTTTTTT.

The CDR3 DNA follows: TGCGCCAGCAGCTGGTCAACGCTTCGGGACAGGGGCCTCTACGAGCAGTACTTC. This codes for CASSWSTLRDRGLYEQYF. The chain uses TRBV5-1 and TRBJ2-7; 10 bases agree with TRBD1. Trimming removed 3 bases from V and 3 bases from J; junction bases left unmatched: 15. Germline-derived CDR1 and CDR2 are SGHRS and YFSETQ. This CDR3 spans 18 amino acids. The full variable domain, with the rest looked up from reference TRBV5-1 and TRBJ2-7, is KAGVTQTPRYLIKTRGQQVTLSCSPISGHRSVSWYQQTPGQGLQFLFEYFSETQRNKGNFPGRFSGRQFSNSRSEMNVSTLELGDSALYLCASSWSTLRDRGLYEQYFGPGTRLTVT.

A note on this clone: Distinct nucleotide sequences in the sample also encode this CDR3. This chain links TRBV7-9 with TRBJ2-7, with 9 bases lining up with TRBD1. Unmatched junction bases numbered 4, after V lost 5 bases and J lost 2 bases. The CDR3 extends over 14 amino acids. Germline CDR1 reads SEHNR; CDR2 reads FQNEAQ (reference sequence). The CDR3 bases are TGTGCCAGCAGCCCGGGACAGGGAACCTACGAGCAGTACTTC. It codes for CASSPGQGTYEQYF.

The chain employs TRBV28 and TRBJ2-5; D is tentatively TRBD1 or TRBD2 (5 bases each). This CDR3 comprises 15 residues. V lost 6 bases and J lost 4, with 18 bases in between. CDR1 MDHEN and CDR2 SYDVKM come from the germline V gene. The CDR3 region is CASRTWGSLGETQYF. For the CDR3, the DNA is TGTGCCAGCAGAACATGGGGGTCCCTCGGAGAGACCCAGTACTTC.

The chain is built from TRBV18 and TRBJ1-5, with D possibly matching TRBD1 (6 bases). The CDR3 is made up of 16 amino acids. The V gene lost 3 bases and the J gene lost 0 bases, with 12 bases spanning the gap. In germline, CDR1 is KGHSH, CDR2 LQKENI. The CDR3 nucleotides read TGTGCCAGCTCACCCATGGACAGCCATAGCAATCAGCCCCAGCATTTT. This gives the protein CASSPMDSHSNQPQHF. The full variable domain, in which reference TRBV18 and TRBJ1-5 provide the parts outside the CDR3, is NAGVMQNPRHLVRRRGQEARLRCSPMKGHSHVYWYRQLPEEGLKFMVYLQKENIIDESGMPKERFSAEFPKEGPSILRIQQVVRGDSAAYFCASSPMDSHSNQPQHFGDGTRLSIL.

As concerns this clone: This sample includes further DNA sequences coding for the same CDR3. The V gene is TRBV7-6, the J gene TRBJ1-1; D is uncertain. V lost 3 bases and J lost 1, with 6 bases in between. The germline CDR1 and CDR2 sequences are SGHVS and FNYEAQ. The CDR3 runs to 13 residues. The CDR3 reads CASSFRANTEAFF. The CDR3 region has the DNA TGTGCCAGCAGCTTCCGGGCGAACACTGAAGCTTTCTTT.

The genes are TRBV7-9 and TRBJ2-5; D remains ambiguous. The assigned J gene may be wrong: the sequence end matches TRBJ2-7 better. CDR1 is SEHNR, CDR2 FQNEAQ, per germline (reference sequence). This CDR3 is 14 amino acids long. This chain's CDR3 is CASSGRLVSYEQYF. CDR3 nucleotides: TGTGCCAGCAGTGGCAGGCTAGTCTCCTACGAGCAGTACTTC.

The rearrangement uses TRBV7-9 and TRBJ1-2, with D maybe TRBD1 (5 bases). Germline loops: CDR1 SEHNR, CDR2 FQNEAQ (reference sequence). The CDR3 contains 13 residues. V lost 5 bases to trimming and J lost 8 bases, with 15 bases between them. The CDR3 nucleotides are TGTGCCAGCAGCCACCCAACAGGTGAAGGCTACACCTTC. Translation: CASSHPTGEGYTF.

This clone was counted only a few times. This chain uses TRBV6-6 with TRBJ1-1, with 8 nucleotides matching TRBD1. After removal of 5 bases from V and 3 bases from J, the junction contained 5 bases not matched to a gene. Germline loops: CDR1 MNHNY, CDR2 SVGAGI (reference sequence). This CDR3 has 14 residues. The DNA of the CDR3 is TGTGCCAGCAGTCCGACAGGGGCACACACTGAAGCTTTCTTT. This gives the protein CASSPTGAHTEAFF.

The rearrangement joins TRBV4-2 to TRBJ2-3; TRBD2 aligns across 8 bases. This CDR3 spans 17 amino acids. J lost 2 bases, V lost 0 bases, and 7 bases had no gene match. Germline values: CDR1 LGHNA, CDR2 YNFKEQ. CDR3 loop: CASSQELSGSITDTQYF. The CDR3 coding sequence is TGTGCCAGCAGCCAAGAACTCAGCGGGAGCATCACAGATACGCAGTATTTT.

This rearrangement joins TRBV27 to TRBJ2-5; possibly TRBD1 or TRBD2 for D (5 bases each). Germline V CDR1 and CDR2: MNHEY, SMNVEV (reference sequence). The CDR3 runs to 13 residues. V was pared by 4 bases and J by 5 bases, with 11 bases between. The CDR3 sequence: CASSWGKGETQYF. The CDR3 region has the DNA TGTGCCAGCAGTTGGGGGAAGGGGGAGACCCAGTACTTC.